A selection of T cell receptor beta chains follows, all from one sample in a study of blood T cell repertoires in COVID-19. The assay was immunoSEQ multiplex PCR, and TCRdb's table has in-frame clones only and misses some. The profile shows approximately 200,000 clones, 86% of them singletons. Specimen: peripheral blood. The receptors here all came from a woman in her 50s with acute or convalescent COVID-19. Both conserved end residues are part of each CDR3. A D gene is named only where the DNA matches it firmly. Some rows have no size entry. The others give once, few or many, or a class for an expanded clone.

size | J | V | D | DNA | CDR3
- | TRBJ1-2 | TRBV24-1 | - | TGTGCCACCAGTGATTTTGACACTAACTATGGCTACACCTTC | CATSDFDTNYGYTF
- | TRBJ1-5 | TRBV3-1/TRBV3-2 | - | TGTGCCAGCAGCCTAAGGGGGTACAATCAGCCCCAGCATTTT | CASSLRGYNQPQHF
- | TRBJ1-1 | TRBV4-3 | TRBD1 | TGCGCCAGCAGCCAAGGGGACAGCAACACTGAAGCTTTCTTT | CASSQGDSNTEAFF
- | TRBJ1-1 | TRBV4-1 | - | TGCGCCAGCAGCCCGCATGCGGGACCCCCGGGTACTGAAGCTTTCTTT | CASSPHAGPPGTEAFF
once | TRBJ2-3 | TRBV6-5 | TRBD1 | TGTGCCAGCAGCCCACAGGGGTTGACAGATACGCAGTATTTT | CASSPQGLTDTQYF
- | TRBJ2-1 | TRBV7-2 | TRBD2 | TGTGCCAGCAGCTTAGTCGGGGGGATCTATGAGCAGTTCTTC | CASSLVGGIYEQFF
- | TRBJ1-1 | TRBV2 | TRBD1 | TGTGCCAGCAGCAGGGGGCTGAGCACTGAAGCTTTCTTT | CASSRGLSTEAFF
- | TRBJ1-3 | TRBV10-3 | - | TGTGCCATCAGTGGATACGCTACTAGCTCTGGAAACACCATATATTTT | CAISGYATSSGNTIYF
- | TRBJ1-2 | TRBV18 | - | TGTGCCAGCTCACCGTACCGGGACTCCGATTTCTATGGCTACACCTTC | CASSPYRDSDFYGYTF
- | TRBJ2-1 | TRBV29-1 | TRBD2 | TGCAGCTCCTGGACTAGCGTTTACAATGAGCAGTTCTTC | CSSWTSVYNEQFF
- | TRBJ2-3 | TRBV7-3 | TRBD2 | TGTGCCAGCAGCCCCCGACTAGCAGCCACAGATACGCAGTATTTT | CASSPRLAATDTQYF
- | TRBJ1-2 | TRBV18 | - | TGTGCCAGCTCACCAACGACAGCTTGGGGCTACACCTTC | CASSPTTAWGYTF
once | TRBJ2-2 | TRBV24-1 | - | TGTGCCACCAGTGATTTGCAGTTTTCAAACACCGGGGAGCTGTTTTTT | CATSDLQFSNTGELFF
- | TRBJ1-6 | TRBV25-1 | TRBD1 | TGTGCCAGCAGTGTACAGGGGGAAAGGTCACCCCTCCACTTT | CASSVQGERSPLHF
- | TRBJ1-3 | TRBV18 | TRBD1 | TGTGCCAGCTCGTCGGACAGGGATCGGTCTGGAAACACCATATATTTT | CASSSDRDRSGNTIYF
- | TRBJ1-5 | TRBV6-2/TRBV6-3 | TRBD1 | TGTGCCAGCAGCACACCCGGGACAGACCACAATCAGCCCCAGCATTTT | CASSTPGTDHNQPQHF
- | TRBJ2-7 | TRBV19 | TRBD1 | TGTGCCAGTAGTATTTCCCCCCGGATGGACAGGGTCGTAACCTACGAGCAGTACTTC | CASSISPRMDRVVTYEQYF
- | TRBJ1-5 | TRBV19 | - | TGTGCCAGTAGTCGGGACATCCTCGGGCATTTT | CASSRDILGHF
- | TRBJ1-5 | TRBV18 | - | TGTGCCAGCTCACCTACCGGCGAGGGGGGGCGGCAGCCCCAGCATTTT | CASSPTGEGGRQPQHF
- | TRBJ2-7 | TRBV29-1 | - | TGCAGCGTTGAAGGGTCCCCAGGATACGAGCAGTACTTC | CSVEGSPGYEQYF
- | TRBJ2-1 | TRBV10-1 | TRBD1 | TGCGCCAGCAGTGAGGCGAGACAGGGGGCGGTTGTAGATGAGCAGTTCTTC | CASSEARQGAVVDEQFF
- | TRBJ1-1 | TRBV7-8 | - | TGTGCCAGCAGCCAGTTTAGAGGGCGGAACACTGAAGCTTTCTTT | CASSQFRGRNTEAFF
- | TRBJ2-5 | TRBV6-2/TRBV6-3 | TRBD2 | TGTGCCAGCAGTTACTCGGGACTAGCGGGTAGACAGTACTTC | CASSYSGLAGRQYF
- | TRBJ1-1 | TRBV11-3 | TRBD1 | TGTGCCAGCAGCTCGACAGGGACTGAAGCTTTCTTT | CASSSTGTEAFF
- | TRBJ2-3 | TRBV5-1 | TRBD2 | TGCGCCAGCAGCGGGAATAGCGGGAGGAAAACAGATACGCAGTATTTT | CASSGNSGRKTDTQYF
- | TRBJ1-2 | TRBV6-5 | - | TGTGCCAGCACCCGGGGGAGCCACGAGGATGGCTACACCTTC | CASTRGSHEDGYTF
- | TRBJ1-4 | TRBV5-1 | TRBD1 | TGCGCCAGCAGCTCCGGACAGGGGGATAATGAAAAACTGTTTTTT | CASSSGQGDNEKLFF
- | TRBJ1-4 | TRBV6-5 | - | TGTGCCAGCAGCACCCACAGGGCAACTAATGAAAAACTGTTTTTT | CASSTHRATNEKLFF
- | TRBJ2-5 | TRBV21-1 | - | TGTGCCAGCAGCAAACTTGGGCGGGAGGGGGAGACCCAGTACTTC | CASSKLGREGETQYF
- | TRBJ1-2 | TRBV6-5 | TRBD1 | TGTGCCAGCAGATCGACAGGGCGGCTGTCCAAGAGTTACACCTTC | CASRSTGRLSKSYTF
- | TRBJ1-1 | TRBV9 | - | TGTGCCAGCAGCGTGGACCAGGGGTTGTCTGAAGCTTTCTTT | CASSVDQGLSEAFF
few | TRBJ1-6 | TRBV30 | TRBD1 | TGTGCCTGGAGTGAGGGACAGGGGTACTCACCCCTCCACTTT | CAWSEGQGYSPLHF
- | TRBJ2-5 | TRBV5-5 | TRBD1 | TGTGCCAGCAGCTTGCGACAGGGGGTAGGGGAGACCCAGTACTTC | CASSLRQGVGETQYF
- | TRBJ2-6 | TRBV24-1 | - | TGTGCCACCAGTGATTGGGACTCCTCTGGGGCCAACGTCCTGACTTTC | CATSDWDSSGANVLTF
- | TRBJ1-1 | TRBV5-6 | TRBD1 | TGTGCCAGCAGCGCACGGACAGGGAATGGTGAAGCTTTCTTT | CASSARTGNGEAFF
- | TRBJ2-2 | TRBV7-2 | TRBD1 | TGTGCCAGCAGCCCACAGGGGGCGATCGGGGAGCTGTTTTTT | CASSPQGAIGELFF
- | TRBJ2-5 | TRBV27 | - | TGTGCCAGCAGTTTTGGAGGGGCAGGAAGGGAGACCCAGTACTTC | CASSFGGAGRETQYF
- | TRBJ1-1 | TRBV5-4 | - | TGTGCCAGCAGCTTGAAGGGGTCGGCTTTCTTT | CASSLKGSAFF
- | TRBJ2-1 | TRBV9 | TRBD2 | TGTGCCAGCAGCGCTCCCGGGACTAGCGGTTACAATGAGCAGTTCTTC | CASSAPGTSGYNEQFF
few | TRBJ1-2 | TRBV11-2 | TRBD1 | TGTGCCAGCAGCTTTGGACAGGTTTTCGATGGCTACACCTTC | CASSFGQVFDGYTF
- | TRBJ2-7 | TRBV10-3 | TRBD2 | TGTGCCATCAGTAAGGCTGGGACCGGGACTAGCGGGAGTTACGAGCAGTACTTC | CAISKAGTGTSGSYEQYF
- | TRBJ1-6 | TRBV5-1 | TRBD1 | TGCGCCAGCAGCTTCAAAGGGGGCAATTCACCCCTCCACTTT | CASSFKGGNSPLHF
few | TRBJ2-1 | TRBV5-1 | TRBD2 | TGCGCCAGCAGCTCGCGGGAGGCTGCCTACAATGAGCAGTTCTTC | CASSSREAAYNEQFF
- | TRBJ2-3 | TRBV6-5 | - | TGTGCCAGCAGTTTCTCGACAGCCACAGATACGCAGTATTTT | CASSFSTATDTQYF
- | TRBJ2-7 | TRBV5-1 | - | TGCGCCAGCAGCTGGGGGCCCACAGGGACCTACGAGCAGTACTTC | CASSWGPTGTYEQYF
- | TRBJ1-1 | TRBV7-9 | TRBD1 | TGTGCCAGCAGCTCCCCGACAGGGGAGAACACTGAAGCTTTCTTT | CASSSPTGENTEAFF
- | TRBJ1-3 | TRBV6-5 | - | TGTGCCAGCAGTCGACAGAGAGCTGGAAACACCATATATTTT | CASSRQRAGNTIYF
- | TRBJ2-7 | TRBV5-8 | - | TGTGCCAGCAGCTTGACCCAGGACAGTCAGGGCTACGAGCAGTACTTC | CASSLTQDSQGYEQYF
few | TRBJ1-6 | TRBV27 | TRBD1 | TGTGCCAGCAGTTTGACCGGGACAGGGGGATATAATTCACCCCTCCACTTT | CASSLTGTGGYNSPLHF
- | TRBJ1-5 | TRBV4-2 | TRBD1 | TGTGCCAGCAGCCAAGTAGAGGTAGGGGGCAGGCAGCCCCAGCATTTT | CASSQVEVGGRQPQHF
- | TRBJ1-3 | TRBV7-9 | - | TGTGCCAGCAACGCCCTAGCTGGAAACACCATATATTTT | CASNALAGNTIYF
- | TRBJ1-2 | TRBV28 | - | TGTGCCAGCGGAAGGACAGAGTTCTATGGCTACACCTTC | CASGRTEFYGYTF
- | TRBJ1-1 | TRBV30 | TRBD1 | TGTGCCTGGAGTCAACAGGGGGACACTGAAGCTTTCTTT | CAWSQQGDTEAFF
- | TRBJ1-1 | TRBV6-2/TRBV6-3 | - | TGTGCCAGCAGTTACGGCCAGCGGAACACTGAAGCTTTCTTT | CASSYGQRNTEAFF
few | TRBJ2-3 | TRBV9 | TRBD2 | TGTGCCAGCAGCGTAGTCCATAGCGGGGGTACAGATACGCAGTATTTT | CASSVVHSGGTDTQYF
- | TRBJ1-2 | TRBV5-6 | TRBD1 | TGTGCCAGCAGCAAGAAGACAGGGGGCGGGAAAGACTATGGCTACACCTTC | CASSKKTGGGKDYGYTF
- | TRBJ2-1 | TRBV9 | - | TGTGCCAGCAGCACCCCGAGGTATGAGCAGTTCTTC | CASSTPRYEQFF
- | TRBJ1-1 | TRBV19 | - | TGTGCCAGTAGTATAAGTGGCAACACTGAAGCTTTCTTT | CASSISGNTEAFF
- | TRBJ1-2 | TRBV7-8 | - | TGTGCCAGCAGCTTAGTCTTTGGCAATAACTATGGCTACACCTTC | CASSLVFGNNYGYTF